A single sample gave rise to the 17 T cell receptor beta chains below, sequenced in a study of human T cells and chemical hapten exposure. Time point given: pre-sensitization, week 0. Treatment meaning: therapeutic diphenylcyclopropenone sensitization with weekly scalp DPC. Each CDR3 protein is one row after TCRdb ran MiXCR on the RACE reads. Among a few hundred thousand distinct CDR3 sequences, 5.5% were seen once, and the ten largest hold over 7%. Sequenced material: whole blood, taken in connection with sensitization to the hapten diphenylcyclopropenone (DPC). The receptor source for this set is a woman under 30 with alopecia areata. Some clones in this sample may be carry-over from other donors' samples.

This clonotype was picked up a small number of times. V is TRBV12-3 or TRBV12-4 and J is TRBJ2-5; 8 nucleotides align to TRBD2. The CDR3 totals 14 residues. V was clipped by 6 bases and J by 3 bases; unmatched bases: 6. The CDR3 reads CASRYSGDKETQYF. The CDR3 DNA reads TGTGCCAGCAGATATAGCGGGGATAAAGAGACCCAGTACTTC.

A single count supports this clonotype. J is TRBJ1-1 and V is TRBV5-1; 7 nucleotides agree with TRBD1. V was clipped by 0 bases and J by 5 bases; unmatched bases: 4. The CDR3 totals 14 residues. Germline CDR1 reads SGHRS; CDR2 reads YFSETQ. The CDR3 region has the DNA TGCGCCAGCAGCTTGGAAGGGGGCGAGACTGAAGCTTTCTTT. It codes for CASSLEGGETEAFF.

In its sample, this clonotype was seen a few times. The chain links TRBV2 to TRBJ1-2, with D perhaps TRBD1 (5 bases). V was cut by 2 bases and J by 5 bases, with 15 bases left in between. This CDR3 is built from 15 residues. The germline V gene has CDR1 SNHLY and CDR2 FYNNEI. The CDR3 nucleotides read TGTGCCAGCAGTGAACCAGGGCAGGCTATGTATGGCTACACCTTC. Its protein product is CASSEPGQAMYGYTF.

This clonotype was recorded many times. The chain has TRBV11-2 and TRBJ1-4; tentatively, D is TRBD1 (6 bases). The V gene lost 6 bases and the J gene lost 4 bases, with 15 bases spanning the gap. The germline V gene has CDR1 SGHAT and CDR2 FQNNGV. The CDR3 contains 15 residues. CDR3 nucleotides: TGTGCCAGCAGGACGAGGACAGAACTTAATGAAAAACTGTTTTTT. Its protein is CASRTRTELNEKLFF.

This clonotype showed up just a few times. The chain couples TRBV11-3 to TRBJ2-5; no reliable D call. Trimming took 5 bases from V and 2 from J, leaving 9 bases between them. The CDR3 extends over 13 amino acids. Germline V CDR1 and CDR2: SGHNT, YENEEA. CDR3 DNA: TGTGCCAGCAGCGCCCAGCAGCAAGAGACCCAGTACTTC. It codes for CASSAQQQETQYF.

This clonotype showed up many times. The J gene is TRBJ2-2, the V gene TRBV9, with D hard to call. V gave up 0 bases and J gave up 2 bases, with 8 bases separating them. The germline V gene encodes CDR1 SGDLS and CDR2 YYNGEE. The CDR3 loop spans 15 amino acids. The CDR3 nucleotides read TGTGCCAGCAGCGTAGAAGGTACCAACACCGGGGAGCTGTTTTTT. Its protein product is CASSVEGTNTGELFF.

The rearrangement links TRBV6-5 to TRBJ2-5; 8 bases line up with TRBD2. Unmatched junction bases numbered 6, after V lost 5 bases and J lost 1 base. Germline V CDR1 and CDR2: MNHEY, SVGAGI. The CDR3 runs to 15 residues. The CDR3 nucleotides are TGTGCCAGCAGTGGACGCGGGGGGCCCCAAGAGACCCAGTACTTC. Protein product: CASSGRGGPQETQYF.

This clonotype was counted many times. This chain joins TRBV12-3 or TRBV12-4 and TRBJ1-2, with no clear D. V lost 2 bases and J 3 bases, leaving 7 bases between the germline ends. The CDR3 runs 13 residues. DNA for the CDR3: TGTGCCAGCAGTTTAAGGGCAGACTATGGCTACACCTTC. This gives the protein CASSLRADYGYTF.

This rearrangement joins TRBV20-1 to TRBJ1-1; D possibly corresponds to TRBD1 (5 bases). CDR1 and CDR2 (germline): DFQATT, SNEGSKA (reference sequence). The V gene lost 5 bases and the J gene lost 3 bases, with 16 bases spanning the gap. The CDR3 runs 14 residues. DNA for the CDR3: TGCAGTGCTGGTCCGGGACTGACGTACACTGAAGCTTTCTTT. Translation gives CSAGPGLTYTEAFF.

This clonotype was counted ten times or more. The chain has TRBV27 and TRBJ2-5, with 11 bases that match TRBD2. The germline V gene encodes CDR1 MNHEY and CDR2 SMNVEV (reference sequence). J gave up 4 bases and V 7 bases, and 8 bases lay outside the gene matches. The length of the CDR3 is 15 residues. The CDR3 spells CASTPLAGEGETQYF. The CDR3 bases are TGTGCCAGCACTCCACTAGCGGGGGAGGGAGAGACCCAGTACTTC.

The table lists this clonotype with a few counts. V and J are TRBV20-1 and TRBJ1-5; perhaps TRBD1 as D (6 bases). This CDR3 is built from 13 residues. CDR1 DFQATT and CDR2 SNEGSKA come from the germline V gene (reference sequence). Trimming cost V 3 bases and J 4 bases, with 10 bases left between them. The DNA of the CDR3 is TGCAGTGCTAGTAGCCAGGGGAATCAGCCCCAGCATTTT. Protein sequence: CSASSQGNQPQHF.

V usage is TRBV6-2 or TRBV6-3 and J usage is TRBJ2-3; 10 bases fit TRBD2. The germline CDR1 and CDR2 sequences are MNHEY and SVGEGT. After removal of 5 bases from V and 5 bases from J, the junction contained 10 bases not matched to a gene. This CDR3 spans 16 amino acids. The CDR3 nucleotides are TGTGCCAGCAGTGGTCCGGGGCTAGCGGGGGAAGATACGCAGTATTTT. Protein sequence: CASSGPGLAGEDTQYF.

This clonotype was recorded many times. CDR3 protein: CAGASDLGETQYF. The CDR3 region has the DNA TGTGCCGGAGCTTCGGACCTGGGTGAAACGCAGTATTTT. The V call is TRBV6-1, the J call TRBJ2-3; D unresolved. Trimming stripped 11 bases from V and 9 bases from J, with 21 bases between. The CDR3 has 13 amino acids. Germline V gene lookup returns CDR1 MNHNS and CDR2 SASEGT.

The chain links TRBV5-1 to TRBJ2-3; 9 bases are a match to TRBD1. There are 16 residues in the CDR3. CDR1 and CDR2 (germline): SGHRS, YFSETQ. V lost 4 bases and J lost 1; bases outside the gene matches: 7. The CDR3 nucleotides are TGCGCCAGCAGCCCATGGACAGGGGCGGGCACAGATACGCAGTATTTT. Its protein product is CASSPWTGAGTDTQYF.

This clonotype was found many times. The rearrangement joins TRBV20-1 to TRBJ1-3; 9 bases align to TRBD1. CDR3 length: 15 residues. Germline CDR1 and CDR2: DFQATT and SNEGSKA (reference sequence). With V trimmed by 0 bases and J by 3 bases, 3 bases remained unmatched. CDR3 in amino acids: CSAREGTGSGNTIYF. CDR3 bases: TGCAGTGCTAGAGAAGGGACAGGGAGTGGAAACACCATATATTTT.

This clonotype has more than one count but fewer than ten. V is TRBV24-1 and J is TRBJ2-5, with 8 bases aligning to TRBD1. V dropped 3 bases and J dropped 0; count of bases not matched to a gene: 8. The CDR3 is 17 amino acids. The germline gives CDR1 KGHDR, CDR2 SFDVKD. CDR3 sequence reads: CATSDLRTGTNQETQYF. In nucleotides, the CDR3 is TGTGCCACCAGTGATCTGAGGACAGGGACAAACCAAGAGACCCAGTACTTC.

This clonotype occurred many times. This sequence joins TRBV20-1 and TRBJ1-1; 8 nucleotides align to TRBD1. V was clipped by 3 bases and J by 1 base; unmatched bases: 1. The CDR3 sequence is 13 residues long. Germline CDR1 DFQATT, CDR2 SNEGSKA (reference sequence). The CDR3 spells CSASGQGNTEAFF. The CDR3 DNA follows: TGCAGTGCTAGTGGACAGGGGAACACTGAAGCTTTCTTT.